The 30 T cell receptor beta chains listed next were all sequenced from one sample in a study of blood T cell repertoires in COVID-19 (TCRdb year 2020). Library preparation employed the immunoSEQ multiplex PCR assay. TCRdb took over this immuneACCESS table, retaining in-frame rearrangements with V and J assigned. Such tables are incomplete; in checked studies, under half of the missing clones stem from an unresolved V gene, and the remainder is unexplained. Present in this sample are approximately 65,000 clones, roughly 84% of which were seen just once. The top ten hold around 21% of the sample. The sample comprised peripheral blood. Source of these receptors: a woman of 80 years or more with active or convalescent COVID-19.

The chain is built from TRBV2 and TRBJ2-1, with a possible D match to TRBD1 (6 bases). CDR3 size: 15 residues. V shed 4 bases and J shed 4 bases, with 14 bases lying between them. Germline lookup yields CDR1 SNHLY and CDR2 FYNNEI. CDR3 region: CASSVYRDQYNEQFF. Written as DNA, the CDR3 is TGTGCCAGCAGTGTCTACAGGGACCAATACAATGAGCAGTTCTTC. Full variable domain (rest looked up from reference TRBV2 and TRBJ2-1): EPEVTQTPSHQVTQMGQEVILRCVPISNHLYFYWYRQILGQKVEFLVSFYNNEISEKSEIFDDQFSVERPDGSNFTLKIRSTKLEDSAMYFCASSVYRDQYNEQFFGPGTRLTVL.

The chain couples TRBV30 to TRBJ1-4, with TRBD1 matching 9 bases. The junction had 5 bases not matched to a gene; V was cut back by 3 bases and J by 6 bases. The CDR3 has 14 residues. CDR1 is GTSNPN and CDR2 is SVGIG in the germline V gene (reference sequence). CDR3 in amino acids: CAWSRDRVDEKLFF. The CDR3 nucleotides read TGTGCCTGGAGCCGGGACAGGGTGGATGAAAAACTGTTTTTT.

The genes are TRBV19 and TRBJ2-1, with TRBD1 identical over 9 bases. V shed 5 bases and J 3 bases; nucleotides not matched to a gene: 11. Germline V lookup: CDR1 LNHDA, CDR2 SQIVND (reference sequence). The length of the CDR3 is 17 residues. CDR3 protein: CASSPTTTGGFYNEQFF. Written as DNA, the CDR3 is TGTGCCAGTAGTCCAACTACGACAGGGGGTTTCTACAATGAGCAGTTCTTC.

This chain uses TRBV30 with TRBJ1-5; D unclear. CDR3 size: 14 residues. Germline CDR1 reads GTSNPN; CDR2 reads SVGIG (reference sequence). Trimming took off 6 bases at V and 4 bases at J, with 16 bases between the two ends. This CDR3 reads CACSGVNQNQPQHF. DNA for the CDR3: TGTGCCTGTTCCGGGGTCAATCAAAATCAGCCCCAGCATTTT.

The V gene is TRBV3-1 (or the pseudogene TRBV3-2), the J gene TRBJ2-3; D remains ambiguous. The length of the CDR3 is 13 residues. Germline V lookup: CDR1 LGHDT, CDR2 YNNKEL (reference sequence). V was trimmed by 0 bases and J by 8 bases, leaving 9 bases between them. The CDR3, as DNA: TGTGCCAGCAGCCAAGATTATCCGGTTACGCAGTATTTT. Protein: CASSQDYPVTQYF.

The rearrangement uses TRBV12-5 and TRBJ1-6, with D possibly TRBD1 on 5 matching bases. Trimming pared 4 bases from V and 12 bases from J, leaving 10 bases between. The CDR3 totals 12 residues. The germline CDR1 and CDR2 sequences are LGHNT and FRNRAP. The CDR3 DNA reads TGTGCTAGTGGTTGGGACTGGGAACCCCTCCACTTT. It encodes CASGWDWEPLHF.

The V gene is TRBV6-1, the J gene TRBJ2-5, with TRBD2 matching over 8 bases. Germline CDR1 MNHNS, CDR2 SASEGT. The CDR3 is 14 amino acids. V was clipped by 3 bases and J by 5 bases; unmatched bases: 5. This chain's CDR3 is CASSDRGGRETQYF. CDR3 DNA sequence: TGTGCCAGCAGTGATCGGGGGGGCCGGGAGACCCAGTACTTC.

The gene calls are TRBV5-4 and TRBJ2-2, with D hard to call. The CDR3 consists of 13 residues. CDR1 and CDR2 (germline): SGHNT, YYREEE (reference sequence). V gave up 1 base and J gave up 3 bases, with 4 bases separating them. In DNA, the CDR3 is TGTGCCAGCAGCTTGTCATACACCGGGGAGCTGTTTTTT. Translating gives CASSLSYTGELFF.

This chain connects TRBV24-1 to TRBJ1-1, with D perhaps matching TRBD1 (5 bases). V lost 3 bases and J lost 0, with 25 bases in between. CDR1 is KGHDR, CDR2 SFDVKD, per germline. CDR3 length: 20 amino acids. The chain's CDR3 is CATSDTYRQAARGMNTEAFF. The CDR3 DNA follows: TGTGCCACCAGTGATACGTATAGGCAGGCCGCGCGGGGGATGAACACTGAAGCTTTCTTT.

Turning to this clone: The sample carries other DNA sequences with the same CDR3. CDR3 coding DNA: TGTGCCAGCAGCTTATTAGCGGGGGGCCGGGAGACCCAGTACTTC. Protein: CASSLLAGGRETQYF. J is TRBJ2-5 and V is TRBV5-6; 10 nucleotides align to TRBD2. Trimming removed 2 bases from V and 5 bases from J; junction bases left unmatched: 6. The CDR3 runs to 15 residues. Germline-derived CDR1 and CDR2 are SGHDT and YYEEEE.

The V and J genes are TRBV6-5 and TRBJ2-7; D possibly corresponds to TRBD2 (5 bases). Germline CDR1 is MNHEY and CDR2 is SVGAGI. Trimming pared 6 bases from V and 0 bases from J, leaving 12 bases between. The CDR3 totals 14 residues. The CDR3 loop is CASSPDSSSYEQYF. For the CDR3, the DNA is TGTGCCAGCAGCCCGGACTCGAGCTCCTACGAGCAGTACTTC.

The chain uses TRBV18 and TRBJ1-2; D gene ambiguous. V was clipped by 5 bases and J by 2 bases, with 12 bases between them. CDR3 size: 14 residues. CDR1 is KGHSH and CDR2 is LQKENI in the germline V gene. CDR3 sequence reads: CASSASGANYGYTF. The DNA of the CDR3 is TGTGCCAGCTCAGCGTCGGGTGCGAACTATGGCTACACCTTC. The whole variable domain, remainder taken from reference TRBV18 and TRBJ1-2, is NAGVMQNPRHLVRRRGQEARLRCSPMKGHSHVYWYRQLPEEGLKFMVYLQKENIIDESGMPKERFSAEFPKEGPSILRIQQVVRGDSAAYFCASSASGANYGYTFGSGTRLTVV.

The chain is built from TRBV3-1 (or the pseudogene TRBV3-2) and TRBJ1-2; D possibly corresponds to TRBD1 (5 bases). V gave up 1 base and J gave up 2 bases, with 8 bases separating them. This CDR3 has 14 amino acids. Germline V gene data show CDR1 as LGHDT and CDR2 as YNNKEL (reference sequence). For the CDR3, the DNA is TGTGCCAGCAGCCAAGTGGACACAAACTATGGCTACACCTTC. Translation gives CASSQVDTNYGYTF.

The rearrangement uses TRBV7-3 and TRBJ1-1; perhaps TRBD1 as D (5 bases). Germline CDR1 is SGHTA and CDR2 is FQGTGA. This CDR3 has 15 residues. V dropped 1 base and J dropped 5 bases, with 14 bases sitting between them. This CDR3 is CASSLMGEGRTEAFF. CDR3 sequence (DNA): TGTGCCAGCAGCTTAATGGGGGAAGGGAGGACTGAAGCTTTCTTT.

The CDR3 sequence is CAISESRTGNYGYTF. CDR3 DNA: TGTGCCATCAGTGAGTCAAGGACAGGGAACTATGGCTACACCTTC. The chain is built from TRBV10-3 and TRBJ1-2; 8 bases agree with TRBD1. This CDR3 has 15 amino acids. Trimming took 0 bases from V and 2 from J; bases not matched to a gene: 2. CDR1 is ENHRY, CDR2 SYGVKD, per germline.

The gene calls are TRBV7-9 and TRBJ2-7; D ambiguous. The CDR3 runs 14 residues. The V and J ends lost 5 bases and 0 bases respectively, with 11 bases between them. CDR1 and CDR2 (germline): SEHNR, FQNEAQ (reference sequence). CDR3 sequence (DNA): TGTGCCAGCAGCGCGGATCGCGCCTCCTACGAGCAGTACTTC. This translates into CASSADRASYEQYF. The entire variable domain, with the rest obtained from reference TRBV7-9 and TRBJ2-7, is as follows: DTGVSQNPRHKITKRGQNVTFRCDPISEHNRLYWYRQTLGQGPEFLTYFQNEAQLEKSRLLSDRFSAERPKGSFSTLEIQRTEQGDSAMYLCASSADRASYEQYFGPGTRLTVT.

The chain employs TRBV18 and TRBJ2-4; 13 bases are a match to TRBD2. The CDR3 spans 19 residues. The V and J ends lost 4 bases and 0 bases, in that order; junction bases with no gene match: 9. The germline V gene encodes CDR1 KGHSH and CDR2 LQKENI. Here the CDR3 DNA reads TGTGCCAGCTCACTTAACTCCGGGACTAGCGGGGTAGCCAAAAACATTCAGTACTTC. Amino acid sequence: CASSLNSGTSGVAKNIQYF. Based on the CDR3 plus reference TRBV18 and TRBJ2-4, the full variable domain is NAGVMQNPRHLVRRRGQEARLRCSPMKGHSHVYWYRQLPEEGLKFMVYLQKENIIDESGMPKERFSAEFPKEGPSILRIQQVVRGDSAAYFCASSLNSGTSGVAKNIQYFGAGTRLSVL.

The chain combines TRBV9 with TRBJ2-7; 9 bases match TRBD2. Germline CDR1 SGDLS, CDR2 YYNGEE. The CDR3 consists of 12 residues. Germline trimming cut 3 bases from V and 6 bases from J; bases unmatched to any gene: 1. The CDR3 here is CASSGAGGEQYF. The DNA of the CDR3 is TGTGCCAGCAGCGGAGCGGGGGGCGAGCAGTACTTC.

The genes are TRBV5-1 and TRBJ2-1; 11 bases align to TRBD2. The CDR3 covers 18 residues. Germline V lookup: CDR1 SGHRS, CDR2 YFSETQ. V shed 0 bases and J 8 bases; nucleotides not matched to a gene: 13. The CDR3 DNA sequence: TGCGCCAGCAGCTTGGCCCCCTGGCTAGCGGGGGGCCCGGATGAGCAGTTCTTC. Protein sequence: CASSLAPWLAGGPDEQFF. Combining the CDR3 with reference TRBV5-1 and TRBJ2-1 gives the whole variable domain KAGVTQTPRYLIKTRGQQVTLSCSPISGHRSVSWYQQTPGQGLQFLFEYFSETQRNKGNFPGRFSGRQFSNSRSEMNVSTLELGDSALYLCASSLAPWLAGGPDEQFFGPGTRLTVL.

This chain links TRBV15 with TRBJ1-2, with unresolved D. The V gene lost 0 bases and the J gene lost 4 bases, with 3 bases spanning the gap. Per the germline V gene, CDR1 is LNHNV and CDR2 is YYDKDF (reference sequence). The CDR3 covers 12 residues. Here the CDR3 reads CATSRDGYGYTF. The CDR3 bases are TGTGCCACCAGCAGAGACGGCTATGGCTACACCTTC.

J is TRBJ2-5 and V is TRBV6-6, with 9 bases fitting TRBD1. Germline values: CDR1 MNHNY, CDR2 SVGAGI (reference sequence). CDR3 length: 15 residues. After removal of 0 bases from V and 14 bases from J, the junction contained 13 bases not matched to a gene. CDR3 amino acids: CASSYSETTGGEGYF. The CDR3 DNA is TGTGCCAGCAGTTACTCGGAAACGACAGGGGGAGAGGGATACTTC.

This clone was observed a few times. This chain joins TRBV30 and TRBJ1-1; 11 bases line up with TRBD1. The CDR3 contains 15 residues. J lost 4 bases, V lost 4 bases, and 8 bases had no gene match. In germline, CDR1 is GTSNPN, CDR2 SVGIG (reference sequence). The CDR3 region is CAWKPGQGDRTEAFF. The CDR3 nucleotides are TGTGCCTGGAAACCGGGACAGGGGGACCGCACTGAAGCTTTCTTT.

This clone has just a few counts. The genes are TRBV27 and TRBJ1-2, with D tentatively TRBD1 (5 bases). V was pared by 4 bases and J by 4 bases, with 16 bases between. The CDR3 sequence is 15 residues long. Germline CDR1 is MNHEY and CDR2 is SMNVEV (reference sequence). The CDR3 DNA sequence: TGTGCCAGCAGTTCGGGGCACGGGGGACTCTATGGCTACACCTTC. It specifies CASSSGHGGLYGYTF.

The chain is built from TRBV7-2 and TRBJ1-3; D gene ambiguous. Deletions cut 3 bases from V and 7 bases from J, with 13 bases between. The CDR3 length is 14 residues. Per germline, CDR1 SGHTA and CDR2 FQGNSA. CDR3: CASSFGWGENTIYF. In nucleotides, the CDR3 is TGTGCCAGCAGCTTTGGATGGGGAGAGAACACCATATATTTT.

V gene TRBV29-1 combines with J gene TRBJ2-7, with a weak D call TRBD1 (6 bases). The V end was cut by 5 bases, the J end by 0 bases, with 14 bases between. This CDR3 is 14 amino acids long. CDR1 is SQVTM and CDR2 is ANQGSEA in the germline V gene. The chain's CDR3 is CSVRPDRDSYEQYF. The DNA for the CDR3 is TGCAGCGTTCGGCCGGACAGAGACTCCTACGAGCAGTACTTC.

V and J are TRBV2 and TRBJ1-5; 10 bases line up with TRBD1. V trimming: 4 bases; J trimming: 4 bases; junction bases outside the gene matches: 1. This CDR3 contains 14 residues. Germline CDR1 and CDR2: SNHLY and FYNNEI. The CDR3 DNA is TGTGCCAGCAGTGGGACAGGGGGGAATCAGCCCCAGCATTTT. It is translated as CASSGTGGNQPQHF.

The chain carries TRBV25-1 and TRBJ2-1, with a weak D call TRBD1 (6 bases). Trimming stripped 4 bases from V and 8 bases from J, with 9 bases between. This CDR3 region has 12 residues. CDR1 is MGHDK, CDR2 SYGVNS, per germline. The CDR3 protein is CASSATGHEQFF. The CDR3 nucleotides read TGTGCCAGCAGTGCAACAGGGCATGAGCAGTTCTTC.

In nucleotides, the CDR3 is TGTGCCAGCCAAGCTAGCATGAACACTGAAGCTTTCTTT. It specifies CASQASMNTEAFF. This chain links TRBV12-3 or TRBV12-4 with TRBJ1-1; D is unclear. The germline V and J ends were trimmed by 8 bases and 0 bases, with 10 bases remaining between them. This CDR3 spans 13 amino acids.

This rearrangement joins TRBV10-3 to TRBJ2-2; D call uncertain. The germline gives CDR1 ENHRY, CDR2 SYGVKD. Between the trimmed V and J ends, which lost 7 bases and 6 bases, there was a span of 6 bases. The CDR3 totals 11 residues. The CDR3 nucleotides read TGTGCCATCACCGGGTCCGGGGAGCTGTTTTTT. Protein product: CAITGSGELFF.

The V and J genes are TRBV27 and TRBJ1-1; D is ambiguous. From germline, CDR1 is MNHEY and CDR2 SMNVEV (reference sequence). The V gene lost 4 bases and the J gene lost 3 bases, with 9 bases spanning the gap. The CDR3 runs to 13 residues. CDR3 coding DNA: TGTGCCAGCAGTTGGCGGGTTTACACTGAAGCTTTCTTT. This encodes CASSWRVYTEAFF.